Listed here are 7 T cell receptor beta chains from one sample, sequenced in a study of blood T cells in healthy people across ages. With a J-beta primer mix and a sample-barcoded 5' primer, a second PCR ran 7 to 11 cycles. From the 5' RACE reads, TCRdb called clonotypes with MiXCR, one entry per CDR3 protein. The sample holds under 2,000,000 distinct CDR3 sequences, around 50% seen once. The specimen was blood. Source of these receptors: a woman aged 40 to 50 in good health.

This clonotype was recorded a few times. The V and J genes are TRBV4-2 and TRBJ1-1; D may be TRBD1 (5 bases). Trimming removed 3 bases from V and 10 bases from J, with 9 bases in between. This CDR3 is 11 amino acids long. CDR1 LGHNA and CDR2 YNFKEQ come from the germline V gene. The CDR3 DNA sequence: TGTGCCAGCAGCCAGGGAAGGGGAGCTTTCTTT. This gives the protein CASSQGRGAFF.

The chain combines TRBV5-1 with TRBJ2-4; 7 bases align to TRBD2. V lost 4 bases to trimming and J lost 13 bases; unmatched junction nucleotides: 14. The CDR3 contains 14 residues. The germline gives CDR1 SGHRS, CDR2 YFSETQ. This CDR3 reads CASSPPLADNEQYF. In nucleotides, the CDR3 is TGCGCCAGCAGCCCCCCGCTAGCGGACAATGAGCAGTACTTC.

The chain couples TRBV3-1 to TRBJ1-2, with D possibly being TRBD1 (6 bases). Germline CDR1 LGHDT, CDR2 YNNKEL (reference sequence). Trimming pared 4 bases from V and 6 bases from J, leaving 12 bases between. The CDR3 has 13 amino acids. The CDR3 DNA follows: TGTGCCAGCAGCCGAGGGGGGGCCCATGGCTACACCTTC. Translation gives CASSRGGAHGYTF.

The chain has TRBV7-3 and TRBJ1-2; D not resolved. CDR1 is SGHTA, CDR2 FQGTGA, per germline. Trimming removed 5 bases from V and 6 bases from J, with 19 bases in between. The CDR3 extends over 15 amino acids. CDR3 coding DNA: TGTGCCAGCAGCCCCTCGCCCTACCGGAGCAATGGCTACACCTTC. It yields the protein CASSPSPYRSNGYTF. Drawing the rest from reference TRBV7-3 and TRBJ1-2, the complete variable domain is GAGVSQTPSNKVTEKGKYVELRCDPISGHTALYWYRQSLGQGPEFLIYFQGTGAADDSGLPNDRFFAVRPEGSVSTLKIQRTERGDSAVYLCASSPSPYRSNGYTFGSGTRLTVV.

The table lists this clonotype with a few counts. The chain has TRBV4-3 and TRBJ1-2; weak D call: TRBD1 (6 bases). CDR3 size: 15 residues. Germline values: CDR1 LGHNA, CDR2 YSLEER. V gave up 2 bases and J gave up 4 bases, with 14 bases separating them. Here the CDR3 reads CASSQTGGDIYGYTF. The DNA for the CDR3 is TGCGCCAGCAGCCAAACAGGAGGGGACATCTATGGCTACACCTTC.

The chain uses TRBV18 and TRBJ2-7; 10 nucleotides agree with TRBD1. The J call may be faulty, since TRBJ2-5 better matches the DNA end. The V gene's germline CDR1 is KGHSH and CDR2 LQKENI. The CDR3 has 15 residues. CDR3 region: CASSPDRDRGETQYF. DNA for the CDR3: TGTGCCAGCTCACCAGACCGGGACAGGGGTGAGACCCAGTACTTC.

This chain joins TRBV3-1 and TRBJ2-6; TRBD1 matches at 8 bases. J was trimmed by 0 bases and V by 3 bases; bases with no gene match: 7. Germline V gene lookup returns CDR1 LGHDT and CDR2 YNNKEL (reference sequence). The CDR3 is made up of 18 amino acids. The DNA of the CDR3 is TGTGCCAGCAGCCACCGGACAGGGCCGAGCTCTGGGGCCAACGTCCTGACTTTC. It codes for CASSHRTGPSSGANVLTF.